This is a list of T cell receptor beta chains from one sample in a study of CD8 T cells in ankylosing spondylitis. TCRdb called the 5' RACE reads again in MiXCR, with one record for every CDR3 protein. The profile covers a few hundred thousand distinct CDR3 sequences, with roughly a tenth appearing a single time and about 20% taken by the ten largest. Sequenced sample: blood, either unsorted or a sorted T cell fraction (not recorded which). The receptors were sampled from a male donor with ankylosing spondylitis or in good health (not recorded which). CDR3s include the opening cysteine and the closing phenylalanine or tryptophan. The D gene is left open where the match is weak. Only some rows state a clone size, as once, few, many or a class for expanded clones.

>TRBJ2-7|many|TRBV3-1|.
CASSHQTLRESGQYF
TGTGCCAGCAGCCATCAAACCCTAAGGGAAAGTGGGCAGTACTTC
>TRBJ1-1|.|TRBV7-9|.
CASSVGGIGTEAFF
TGTGCCAGCAGTGTTGGGGGGATTGGGACTGAAGCTTTCTTT
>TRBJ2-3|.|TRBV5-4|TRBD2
CASSLAGSGGYTDTQYF
TGTGCCAGCAGCTTGGCCGGGAGCGGGGGGTACACAGATACGCAGTATTTT
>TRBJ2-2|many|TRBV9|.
CASSVDGTLNTGELFF
TGTGCCAGCAGCGTTGACGGGACGCTGAACACCGGGGAGCTGTTTTTT
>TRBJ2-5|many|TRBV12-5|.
CASAYGTTDGETQYF
TGTGCTAGTGCTTACGGGACGACGGACGGAGAGACCCAGTACTTC
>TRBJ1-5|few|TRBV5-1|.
CASSPTGDRNQPQHF
TGCGCCAGCAGCCCGACTGGTGACCGCAATCAGCCCCAGCATTTT
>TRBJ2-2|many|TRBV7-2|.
CASSPPTANTGELFF
TGTGCCAGCAGCCCCCCGACTGCGAACACCGGGGAGCTGTTTTTT
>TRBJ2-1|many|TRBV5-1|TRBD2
CASSSSTSGIGYNEQFF
TGCGCCAGCAGCTCGTCGACTAGCGGTATTGGGTACAATGAGCAGTTCTTC
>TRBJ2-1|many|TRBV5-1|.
CASSLEGTPDREQFF
TGCGCCAGCAGCTTGGAGGGAACCCCGGACAGAGAGCAGTTCTTC
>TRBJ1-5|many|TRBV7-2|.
CASSLGGRGYYQPQHF
TGTGCCAGCAGCTTAGGGGGCAGGGGCTATTATCAGCCCCAGCATTTT
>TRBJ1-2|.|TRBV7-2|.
CASSLEAAGGGYGYTF
TGTGCCAGCAGCTTAGAAGCGGCGGGGGGCGGCTATGGCTACACCTTC
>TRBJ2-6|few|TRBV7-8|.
CASSLRQAASGANVLTF
TGTGCCAGCAGCTTACGCCAGGCGGCCTCTGGGGCCAACGTCCTGACTTTC
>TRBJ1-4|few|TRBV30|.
CAWSEGPPNEKLFF
TGTGCCTGGAGTGAAGGGCCACCTAATGAAAAACTGTTTTTT
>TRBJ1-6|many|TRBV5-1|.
CASSPGPQGGNSPLHF
TGCGCCAGCAGCCCCGGACCCCAAGGAGGTAATTCACCCCTCCACTTT
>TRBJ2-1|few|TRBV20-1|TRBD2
CSAKGSGASYNEQFF
TGCAGTGCTAAAGGAAGCGGGGCCTCCTACAATGAGCAGTTCTTC
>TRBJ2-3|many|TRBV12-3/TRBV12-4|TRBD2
CASSSVGLADSYTQYF
TGTGCCAGCAGTTCAGTGGGACTAGCGGATAGCTATACGCAGTATTTT
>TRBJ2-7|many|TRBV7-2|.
CASRFRTAYEQYF
TGTGCCAGCAGATTTAGGACAGCCTACGAGCAGTACTTC
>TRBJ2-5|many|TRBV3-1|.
CASSQEGARQETQYF
TGTGCCAGCAGCCAAGAAGGCGCTAGACAAGAGACCCAGTACTTC
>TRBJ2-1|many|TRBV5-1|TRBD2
CASSRGSGGLSINEQFF
TGCGCCAGCAGTCGCGGGAGCGGGGGGCTATCAATCAATGAGCAGTTCTTC
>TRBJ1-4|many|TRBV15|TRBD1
CATSKNNRGRWEKLFF
TGTGCCACCAGCAAGAATAACAGGGGGCGCTGGGAAAAACTGTTTTTT
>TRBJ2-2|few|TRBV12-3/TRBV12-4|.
CASRQAGFRAGELFF
TGTGCCAGCAGACAAGCAGGGTTTCGCGCCGGGGAGCTGTTTTTT
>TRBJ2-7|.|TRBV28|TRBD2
CASSPSRGTSTTEQYF
TGTGCCAGCAGTCCCTCCCGAGGGACTAGCACTACCGAGCAGTACTTC
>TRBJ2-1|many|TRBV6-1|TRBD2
CASSASGTILQVEQFF
TGTGCCAGCAGTGCTTCCGGGACTATACTACAGGTTGAGCAGTTCTTC
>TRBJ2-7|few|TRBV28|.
CASNHPKEGRYF
TGTGCCAGCAACCACCCAAAGGAGGGGCGCTACTTC
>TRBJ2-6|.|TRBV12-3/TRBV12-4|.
CASSLIRASGANVLTF
TGTGCCAGCAGTTTAATCAGGGCCTCTGGGGCCAACGTCCTGACTTTC
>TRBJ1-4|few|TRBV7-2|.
CASSLWTAGGSNEKLFF
TGTGCCAGCAGCCTCTGGACGGCAGGCGGTTCTAATGAAAAACTGTTTTTT
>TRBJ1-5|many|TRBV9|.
CASSQGQNNQPQHF
TGTGCCAGCAGCCAAGGACAGAACAATCAGCCCCAGCATTTT
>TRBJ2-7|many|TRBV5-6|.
CASSLAGLTLLHEQYF
TGTGCCAGCAGCTTGGCGGGCCTTACCCTGCTGCACGAGCAGTACTTC
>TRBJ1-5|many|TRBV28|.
CASSNEQPQHF
TGTGCCAGCAGTAACGAGCAGCCCCAGCATTTT
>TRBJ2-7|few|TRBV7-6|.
CASRPGASSYEQYF
TGTGCCAGCAGGCCGGGGGCGAGCTCCTACGAGCAGTACTTC
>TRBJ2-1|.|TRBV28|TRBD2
CASSSVGLAPYNEQFF
TGTGCCAGCAGTTCCGTGGGACTAGCGCCCTACAATGAGCAGTTCTTC
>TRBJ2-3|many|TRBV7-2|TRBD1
CASSLVRGQTGDTQYF
TGTGCCAGCAGCTTAGTCAGGGGGCAGACAGGGGATACGCAGTATTTT
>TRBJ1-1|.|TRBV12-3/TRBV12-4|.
CASTSPNTEAFF
TGTGCCAGCACCTCCCCTAACACTGAAGCTTTCTTT
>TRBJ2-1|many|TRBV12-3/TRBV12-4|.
CASSHAGNEQFF
TGTGCCAGCAGCCACGCAGGGAATGAGCAGTTCTTC
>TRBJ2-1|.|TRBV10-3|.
CAISAGSFIDNEQFF
TGTGCCATCAGTGCGGGCAGTTTCATCGACAATGAGCAGTTCTTC
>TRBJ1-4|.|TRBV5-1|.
CASSWGADNEKLFF
TGCGCCAGCAGCTGGGGGGCCGATAATGAAAAACTGTTTTTT
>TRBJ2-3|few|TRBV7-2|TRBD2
CASSKGLAGGPDTQYF
TGTGCCAGCAGCAAGGGACTAGCGGGGGGGCCGGATACGCAGTATTTT
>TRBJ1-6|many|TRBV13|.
CASSQNNSPLHF
TGTGCCAGCAGCCAGAATAATTCACCCCTCCACTTT
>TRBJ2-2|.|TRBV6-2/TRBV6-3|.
CASSYRDTGELFF
TGTGCCAGCAGTTACAGGGACACCGGGGAGCTGTTTTTT
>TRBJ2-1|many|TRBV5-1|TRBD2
CASSPRTSGGHNEQFF
TGCGCCAGCAGCCCCCGGACTAGCGGGGGGCACAATGAGCAGTTCTTC
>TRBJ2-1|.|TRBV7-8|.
CASSLVGCYEQFF
TGTGCCAGCAGCTTAGTGGGGTGCTATGAGCAGTTCTTC
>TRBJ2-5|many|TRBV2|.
CASSENRLAGETQYF
TGTGCCAGCAGTGAAAACAGATTAGCCGGGGAGACCCAGTACTTC
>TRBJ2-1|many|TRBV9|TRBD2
CASSEGTISYNEQFF
TGTGCCAGCAGCGAGGGGACTATCTCCTACAATGAGCAGTTCTTC
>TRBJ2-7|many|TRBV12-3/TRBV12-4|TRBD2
CASRTSGGEQYF
TGTGCCAGCAGGACTAGCGGCGGGGAGCAGTACTTC
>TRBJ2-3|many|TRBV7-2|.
CASSLTPSGTDTQYF
TGTGCCAGCAGCTTAACCCCTTCGGGTACAGATACGCAGTATTTT
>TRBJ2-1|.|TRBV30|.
CAWNRVGGGNNEQFF
TGTGCCTGGAACCGCGTAGGTGGGGGTAACAATGAGCAGTTCTTC
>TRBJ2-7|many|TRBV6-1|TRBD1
CASTGRTGADEQYF
TGTGCCAGCACTGGGCGGACAGGGGCCGACGAGCAGTACTTC
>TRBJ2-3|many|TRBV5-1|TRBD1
CASSVGRGGGTDTQYF
TGCGCCAGCAGTGTCGGTAGAGGGGGCGGTACAGATACGCAGTATTTT
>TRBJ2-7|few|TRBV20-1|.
CSARLRPGQGLSYEQYF
TGCAGTGCTAGACTCAGACCGGGACAAGGCCTTTCCTACGAGCAGTACTTC
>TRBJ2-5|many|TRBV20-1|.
CSAWLMIGGQETQYF
TGCAGTGCTTGGCTGATGATTGGGGGCCAAGAGACCCAGTACTTC
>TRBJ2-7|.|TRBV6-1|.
CASTHPAEPYEQYF
TGTGCCAGCACCCACCCGGCGGAGCCCTACGAGCAGTACTTC
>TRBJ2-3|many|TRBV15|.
CATSRTLHGGSTDTQYF
TGTGCCACCAGCAGAACCCTGCACGGGGGTAGCACAGATACGCAGTATTTT
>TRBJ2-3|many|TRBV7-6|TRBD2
CASSLDGGGGDTQYF
TGTGCCAGCAGCTTAGATGGCGGGGGAGGGGATACGCAGTATTTT
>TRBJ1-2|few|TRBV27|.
CASSPISGSWDPADYGYTF
TGTGCCAGCAGTCCGATATCCGGGAGTTGGGACCCTGCCGATTATGGCTACACCTTC
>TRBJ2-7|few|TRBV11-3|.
CASSDGYEQYF
TGTGCCAGCAGCGATGGTTACGAGCAGTACTTC
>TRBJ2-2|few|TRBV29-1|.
CSVGTFWPGELFF
TGCAGCGTTGGGACCTTCTGGCCCGGGGAGCTGTTTTTT